Listed below are T cell receptor beta chains from one sample, sequenced in a study of blood T cell repertoires in COVID-19. This table comes from immunoSEQ multiplex PCR, and its TCRdb copy is limited to in-frame clones, with some not included. In the table there are over 200,000 clones, approximately 90% of which are singletons. Specimen: peripheral blood. These TCRs come from a man aged 35-49 years with acute or convalescent COVID-19. The CDR3 runs from the conserved cysteine through the conserved F or W. D genes are given only for firm matches. Where a row states a size, it is once, few, many or the class of an expanded clone; other rows omit it.

V gene	D gene	clone size	J gene	CDR3 DNA	CDR3 protein
TRBV2	TRBD1	-	TRBJ2-7	TGTGCCAGCAGTGAGGGGACAGGGGGTATCTACGAGCAGTACTTC	CASSEGTGGIYEQYF
TRBV10-3	-	-	TRBJ2-7	TGTGCCATCAGGGGCGTAAGTCTCTACGAGCAGTACTTC	CAIRGVSLYEQYF
TRBV19	-	-	TRBJ2-1	TGTGCCAGTAGTATAATCAGTGATGAGCAGTTCTTC	CASSIISDEQFF
TRBV27	-	-	TRBJ1-2	TGTGCCAGTGGGGACTGGGGTGGAGGCTACACCTTC	CASGDWGGGYTF
TRBV19	-	once	TRBJ1-1	TGTGCCAGTATAGGGAGGTGGGGCACTGAAGCTTTCTTT	CASIGRWGTEAFF
TRBV6-5	-	-	TRBJ2-1	TGTGCCGGGACCTTGGACAGAAGCTCCTACAATGAGCAGTTCTTC	CAGTLDRSSYNEQFF
TRBV7-9	TRBD1	once	TRBJ1-4	TGTGCCAGCAGTCCCCATAATAACAGGGGAGGTGAAAAACTGTTTTTT	CASSPHNNRGGEKLFF
TRBV6-1	TRBD1	-	TRBJ1-6	TGTGCCAGCAGTGATTTCCACAGGGGGATGCCCCTCCACTTT	CASSDFHRGMPLHF
TRBV5-1	TRBD2	-	TRBJ2-3	TGCGCCAGCAGCTTGGTTGCTAGCGGGAGGGGAGGTGATACGCAGTATTTT	CASSLVASGRGGDTQYF
TRBV1	-	-	TRBJ1-1	TGCACCAGCAGCCAAGAGAAACTAGGAAACACTGAAGCTTTCTTT	CTSSQEKLGNTEAFF
TRBV7-9	-	-	TRBJ2-3	TGTGCCAGCAGCCACGTCCGTGGGGCTAATACGCAGTATTTT	CASSHVRGANTQYF